This record concerns one TCR beta chain sequence. This CDR3 is 15 amino acids long. Germline V gene sequence: CDR1 MNHEY, CDR2 SMNVEV (reference sequence). V gave up 6 bases and J gave up 4 bases; unmatched junction bases: 10. The data were obtained in a study of blood T cell repertoires in COVID-19. Study background: Specimens from acute and convalescent COVID-19 originated in the United States, Italy and Spain.

Original data processing: Amplification with reference gene primers provided the estimates of nucleated cell counts. Measured with immunoSEQ multiplex PCR; TCRdb has only the in-frame clones, and not every one. The V and J calls and clone size were taken over from that table, and D and trimming were inferred from the DNA. The sample holds roughly 400,000 clones, about 88% seen once. Participants were aged 18 to 89 years, lived in over 20 US areas, and enrolled virtually. Exposed study participants had met a COVID-19 case within 2 weeks before entry. The sample consisted of PBMCs or T cells enriched from blood (not recorded which). The source of this sequence is a woman younger than 35 who had been exposed to COVID-19. The V gene is TRBV27, the J gene TRBJ1-2; TRBD1 aligns across 8 bases. The CDR3, as DNA: TGTGCCAGCAGCTCCCTCCAGGGACAGGTCTATGGCTACACCTTC. Amino acids: CASSSLQGQVYGYTF.